These 26 T cell receptor beta chains were all obtained from the same sample, sequenced in a study of blood T cell repertoires in COVID-19. Using immunoSEQ multiplex PCR, the repertoire was profiled, and TCRdb retains in-frame clones only, with some absent. This table has 300,000 to 400,000 clones, 85% appearing once. The specimen was PBMCs or T cells enriched from blood (not recorded which). These receptors originate from a young woman who had been exposed to COVID-19.

This CDR3 is CASSADREGNQPQHF. The CDR3 nucleotides read TGTGCCAGCAGTGCCGACAGGGAGGGCAATCAGCCCCAGCATTTT. The chain recombines TRBV27 with TRBJ1-5; 7 bases are shared with TRBD1. Per the germline V gene, CDR1 is MNHEY and CDR2 is SMNVEV (reference sequence). V was clipped by 5 bases and J by 2 bases; unmatched bases: 6. The CDR3 extends over 15 amino acids.

This clone showed up just a few times. The rearrangement uses TRBV11-2 and TRBJ1-2; unclear D gene. There are 13 residues in the CDR3. CDR1 is SGHAT, CDR2 FQNNGV, per germline. V lost 1 base and J lost 10, with 13 bases in between. The CDR3 nucleotides read TGTGCCAGCAGCTTAGCTACTCCCCTTGACTACACCTTC. Amino acids: CASSLATPLDYTF. Combining the CDR3 with reference TRBV11-2 and TRBJ1-2 gives the whole variable domain EAGVAQSPRYKIIEKRQSVAFWCNPISGHATLYWYQQILGQGPKLLIQFQNNGVVDDSQLPKDRFSAERLKGVDSTLKIQPAKLEDSAVYLCASSLATPLDYTFGSGTRLTVV.

Notes on this clone: Other nucleotide sequences in the sample specify the same CDR3. The V gene is TRBV19, the J gene TRBJ1-5; possibly TRBD1 for D (5 bases). Germline values: CDR1 LNHDA, CDR2 SQIVND (reference sequence). Trimming removed 1 base at V and 2 bases at J, with 6 bases between. This CDR3 region has 14 residues. The CDR3 protein is CASSIGGRNQPQHF. The CDR3 region has the DNA TGTGCCAGTAGTATAGGGGGCCGCAATCAGCCCCAGCATTTT.

The chain employs TRBV9 and TRBJ2-3; TRBD2 might be the D (5 bases). The CDR3 consists of 13 residues. Germline lookup yields CDR1 SGDLS and CDR2 YYNGEE. V was cut by 4 bases and J by 10 bases, with 16 bases left in between. DNA of the CDR3: TGTGCCAGCAGCTCCCGGCAACTCGGGGCGCAGTATTTT. This sequence encodes CASSSRQLGAQYF.

This chain links TRBV7-8 with TRBJ1-5, with D unclear. The CDR3 covers 14 residues. Germline values: CDR1 SGHVS, CDR2 FQNEAQ. V dropped 5 bases and J dropped 3 bases, with 11 bases sitting between them. The CDR3 DNA reads as TGTGCCAGCAGCCCCAACAGCCTCAATCAGCCCCAGCATTTT. Translation: CASSPNSLNQPQHF.

This sequence joins TRBV11-3 and TRBJ1-1; 7 bases agree with TRBD1. V lost 5 bases, J lost 4 bases, and 10 bases stayed unmatched. This CDR3 region has 15 residues. Germline CDR1 is SGHNT and CDR2 is YENEEA. Written as DNA, the CDR3 is TGTGCCAGCAGCCCCGGGGACAGCACGGGCACTGAAGCTTTCTTT. Translating it yields CASSPGDSTGTEAFF.

This chain uses TRBV11-2 with TRBJ2-1, with 11 positions matching TRBD2. Trimming at V came to 5 bases and at J to 7 bases, leaving 13 bases not matched to a gene. This CDR3 is built from 17 residues. The V gene's germline CDR1 is SGHAT and CDR2 FQNNGV. The DNA of the CDR3 is TGTGCCAGCAGCCAGAGGTTACTAGCGGGGGTTAGGAATGAGCAGTTCTTC. Translating it yields CASSQRLLAGVRNEQFF.

This chain connects TRBV5-4 to TRBJ1-1, with D hard to call. CDR3 length: 15 amino acids. V dropped 5 bases and J dropped 1 base, with 15 bases sitting between them. Germline-derived CDR1 and CDR2 are SGHNT and YYREEE (reference sequence). CDR3 in DNA: TGTGCCAGCAGTCCGGGGATGGACGGGAACACTGAAGCTTTCTTT. Amino acids: CASSPGMDGNTEAFF.

The rearrangement links TRBV18 to TRBJ2-2; a possible D gene is TRBD2 (6 bases). The germline gives CDR1 KGHSH, CDR2 LQKENI. V lost 3 bases, J lost 14 bases, and 16 bases lay in between. The CDR3 runs 13 residues. The CDR3 loop reads CASSPGDLAVLFF. CDR3 nucleotide sequence: TGTGCCAGCTCACCCGGGGACTTAGCGGTTCTGTTTTTT.

The table lists this clone with a few counts. The J gene is TRBJ2-5, the V gene TRBV3-1 (or the pseudogene TRBV3-2); the match to TRBD1 covers 7 bases. The ends lost 3 bases at V and 6 bases at J; junction bases unmatched: 10. This CDR3 spans 15 amino acids. Germline values: CDR1 LGHDT, CDR2 YNNKEL (reference sequence). CDR3 nucleotide sequence: TGTGCCAGCAGCCAGATGCTGACAGGGAGTAAGACCCAGTACTTC. It yields the protein CASSQMLTGSKTQYF.

The CDR3 nucleotides are TGTGCCATCCGGGAAGGGGGCTATGGCTACACCTTC. It specifies CAIREGGYGYTF. The J gene is TRBJ1-2, the V gene TRBV28, with a weak D call TRBD1 (6 bases). This CDR3 is 12 amino acids long. Trimming removed 10 bases at V and 4 bases at J, with 13 bases between. From germline, CDR1 is MDHEN and CDR2 SYDVKM.

This clone appeared many times. The gene calls are TRBV28 and TRBJ1-2; D gene unclear. V was trimmed by 5 bases and J by 3 bases, leaving 16 bases between them. Germline CDR1 is MDHEN and CDR2 is SYDVKM. The CDR3 runs to 15 residues. The CDR3 loop reads CASSPNAGSHYGYTF. In nucleotides, the CDR3 is TGTGCCAGCAGTCCAAACGCCGGGTCCCACTATGGCTACACCTTC.

In this sample, this clone turned up once. The rearrangement uses TRBV3-1 (or the pseudogene TRBV3-2) and TRBJ1-6; the D is unclear. The length of the CDR3 is 13 residues. The germline gives CDR1 LGHDT, CDR2 YNNKEL (reference sequence). The germline V and J ends were trimmed by 3 bases and 9 bases, with 9 bases remaining between them. The CDR3 sequence is CASSQGAGSPLHF. The CDR3, as DNA: TGTGCCAGCAGCCAGGGAGCAGGTTCACCCCTCCACTTT.

In its sample, this clone was seen a few times. DNA of the CDR3: TGTGCCAGCAGTCCCGAGGGGGCTAGGAACACTGAAGCTTTCTTT. Amino acids: CASSPEGARNTEAFF. The rearrangement joins TRBV7-3 to TRBJ1-1; 7 nucleotides align to TRBD1. Germline trimming cut 6 bases from V and 1 base from J; bases unmatched to any gene: 8. The length of the CDR3 is 15 residues. Germline loops: CDR1 SGHTA, CDR2 FQGTGA.

The V gene is TRBV28, the J gene TRBJ2-7, with TRBD1 matching over 9 bases. The CDR3 totals 14 residues. V lost 11 bases and J lost 2; bases outside the gene matches: 10. Germline loops: CDR1 MDHEN, CDR2 SYDVKM. The chain's CDR3 is CAGSGQGKTYEQYF. CDR3 coding DNA: TGTGCCGGATCGGGACAGGGAAAAACCTACGAGCAGTACTTC.

The CDR3: CASSLLAQGGFEQYF. The DNA for the CDR3 is TGTGCCAGCAGTTTATTAGCACAGGGGGGCTTCGAGCAGTACTTC. The chain couples TRBV27 to TRBJ2-7; 8 nucleotides agree with TRBD1. The CDR3 consists of 15 residues. Germline V gene sequence: CDR1 MNHEY, CDR2 SMNVEV (reference sequence). J lost 6 bases, V lost 1 base, and 8 bases had no gene match.

The rearrangement uses TRBV5-4 and TRBJ2-2; 11 nucleotides match TRBD1. J lost 4 bases, V lost 9 bases, and 5 bases had no gene match. Germline V CDR1 and CDR2: SGHNT, YYREEE (reference sequence). CDR3 size: 14 residues. The CDR3 bases are TGTGCCACTGGACAGGGGGCACGCACCGGGGAGCTGTTTTTT. It translates to CATGQGARTGELFF.

The genes are TRBV9 and TRBJ1-3, with D perhaps matching TRBD1 (6 bases). Germline V gene lookup returns CDR1 SGDLS and CDR2 YYNGEE. CDR3 length: 15 amino acids. Trimming left V 1 base short and J 12 bases short, with 20 bases between. The CDR3 sequence is CASSVKTGPTSGIYF. The CDR3 DNA reads TGTGCCAGCAGCGTAAAGACAGGTCCTACCTCGGGCATATATTTT.

This rearrangement joins TRBV2 to TRBJ2-7; the match to TRBD2 covers 10 bases. The CDR3 covers 16 residues. The J segment lost 1 base and the V segment lost 3 bases, leaving 6 bases of the junction unmatched. From germline, CDR1 is SNHLY and CDR2 FYNNEI. CDR3 protein: CASSDFTSGVSYEQYF. Written as DNA, the CDR3 is TGTGCCAGCAGTGATTTTACTAGCGGGGTATCCTACGAGCAGTACTTC.

The table lists this clone with a few counts. V and J are TRBV7-8 and TRBJ2-7, with TRBD1 identical over 8 bases. This CDR3 has 15 residues. With V trimmed by 2 bases and J by 2 bases, 5 bases remained unmatched. Germline V gene sequence: CDR1 SGHVS, CDR2 FQNEAQ. CDR3 residues: CASSLRDRKTYEQYF. The DNA of the CDR3 is TGTGCCAGCAGCTTAAGGGACAGGAAAACCTACGAGCAGTACTTC.

The chain links TRBV12-3 or TRBV12-4 to TRBJ1-2; no firm D call. Trimming cost V 2 bases and J 4 bases, with 8 bases left between them. CDR3 length: 13 amino acids. The CDR3 DNA reads as TGTGCCAGCAGTTTAATAAGCTTCTATGGCTACACCTTC. Translation gives CASSLISFYGYTF.

The chain recombines TRBV2 with TRBJ2-5; 7 bases agree with TRBD2. From germline, CDR1 is SNHLY and CDR2 FYNNEI. The V gene end was trimmed by 11 bases and the J gene end by 5 bases; junction bases not matched to a gene: 8. The CDR3 extends over 12 amino acids. The CDR3 DNA is TGTGCCTGCGTTGGGACTACGGAGACCCAGTACTTC. Translated: CACVGTTETQYF.

This rearrangement joins TRBV19 to TRBJ1-1; D possibly corresponds to TRBD1 (5 bases). Germline CDR1 LNHDA, CDR2 SQIVND (reference sequence). Trimming cost V 6 bases and J 2 bases, with 19 bases left between them. The CDR3 consists of 16 residues. The CDR3 DNA follows: TGTGCCAGTAGCCATGGGTTGTCAAGGGGAAACACTGAAGCTTTCTTT. It encodes CASSHGLSRGNTEAFF.

The chain links TRBV10-3 to TRBJ1-3, with D perhaps TRBD1 (6 bases). Trimming stripped 5 bases from V and 1 base from J, with 12 bases between. Germline loops: CDR1 ENHRY, CDR2 SYGVKD. The CDR3 contains 15 residues. The CDR3 is CAISRQVSSGNTIYF. CDR3 bases: TGTGCCATCAGTAGACAGGTTTCATCTGGAAACACCATATATTTT.

The sample holds one count of this clone. The chain employs TRBV9 and TRBJ1-1; tentative D call: TRBD1 (6 bases). V gave up 0 bases and J gave up 5 bases, with 14 bases separating them. Looked up from germline, CDR1 is SGDLS and CDR2 is YYNGEE. There are 15 residues in the CDR3. CDR3 nucleotide sequence: TGTGCCAGCAGCGTAGAACAGGGTATCGGGACTGAAGCTTTCTTT. The encoded protein is CASSVEQGIGTEAFF.

The chain carries TRBV6-2 or TRBV6-3 and TRBJ1-5; D is possibly TRBD1 (5 bases). V lost 5 bases and J lost 0, with 11 bases in between. The germline CDR1 and CDR2 sequences are MNHEY and SVGEGT. This CDR3 contains 15 residues. The CDR3 bases are TGTGCCAGCAGTCCCCTCGACAGTAGCAATCAGCCCCAGCATTTT. Encoded protein: CASSPLDSSNQPQHF.